The clone carrying this T cell receptor (beta chain) was seen only a few times. What it recognizes is unknown. These data originate in a study of cytomegalovirus exposure and HLA in healthy donors. Study observations and caveats: In a later analysis, the majority of CMV-associated beta chains seemingly showed HLA restriction.

The PCR had 60 Vbeta and 13 Jbeta primers. Sequencing was performed with immunoSEQ multiplex PCR; in TCRdb, only in-frame clones are kept and a portion is missing. This sample yields about 110,000 clones, of which less than 80% are seen a single time; more than 3% belongs to the top ten. Per the germline V gene, CDR1 is GTSNPN and CDR2 is SVGIG (reference sequence). Trimming at V came to 0 bases and at J to 0 bases, leaving 7 bases not matched to a gene. This CDR3 contains 16 residues. This clonotype originated in a woman in her forties in good health and CMV-seronegative. The chain employs TRBV30 and TRBJ1-1, with 7 nucleotides matching TRBD1. The sequencing input was PBMCs. The chain's CDR3 is CAWSVDREFMNTEAFF. The DNA for the CDR3 is TGTGCCTGGAGTGTAGACAGGGAGTTCATGAACACTGAAGCTTTCTTT. Full variable domain (missing parts from reference TRBV30 and TRBJ1-1): SQTIHQWPATLVQPVGSPLSLECTVEGTSNPNLYWYRQAAGRGLQLLFYSVGIGQISSEVPQNLSASRPQDRQFILSSKKLLLSDSGFYLCAWSVDREFMNTEAFFGQGTRLTVV.